These T cell receptor beta chains were read from a single sample in a study of T cell responses to AZD1222 COVID-19 vaccine. The method was immunoSEQ multiplex PCR; TCRdb's version includes in-frame clones alone and lacks a portion of them. The table lists 150,000 or so clones, 90% to 95% of them singletons. The source material was peripheral blood, sampled 28 days after the second AZD1222 dose. Source of these receptors: an adult who received the AZD1222 COVID-19 vaccine. Both conserved end residues are part of each CDR3. Each record gives: D gene, J gene, V gene, clone size, CDR3 DNA, CDR3 protein. D genes are given only for firm matches. Rows give clone size only sometimes, using once, few, many, or a class for an expanded clone.

NA TRBJ2-1 TRBV7-9 NA TGTGCCAGCACCCGCCCCCCGTTGGGCCTGAAATCCAAACAGGAGCAGTTCTTC CASTRPPLGLKSKQEQFF
NA TRBJ2-2 TRBV28 once TGTGCCAGCACCCTAGGGCGGTCCTACACCGGGGAGCTGTTTTTT CASTLGRSYTGELFF
TRBD1 TRBJ2-6 TRBV10-3 NA TGTGCCATCAGTGATTCAGGGGGCGAGACCGGGGCCAACGTCCTGACTTTC CAISDSGGETGANVLTF
NA TRBJ2-3 TRBV6-2/TRBV6-3 NA TGTGCCAGCAGTTTGCAGACAGATACGCAGTATTTT CASSLQTDTQYF
TRBD1 TRBJ1-1 TRBV4-2 NA TGTGCCAGCAGCCAAGAAGGACAGGGATGGAGCACTGAAGCTTTCTTT CASSQEGQGWSTEAFF
TRBD1 TRBJ1-2 TRBV28 NA TGTGCCAGCAGGACAGGGGGCAACTATGGCTACACCTTC CASRTGGNYGYTF
NA TRBJ2-6 TRBV4-1 NA TGCGCCAGCAGCCAAGTACAAGGGCTGATGGCTGGGGCCAACGTCCTGACTTTC CASSQVQGLMAGANVLTF
NA TRBJ1-2 TRBV28 NA TGTGCCAGCAGTTCGGTAGCATACTATGGCTACACCTTC CASSSVAYYGYTF
NA TRBJ2-7 TRBV5-1 NA TGCGCCAGCAGCTTGAGCAGCGAGCCCTTTGCCTACGAGCAGTACTTC CASSLSSEPFAYEQYF
NA TRBJ2-1 TRBV30 NA TGTGCCTGGAGTGTACGCGGCCTAGCCCCCTACAATGAGCAGTTCTTC CAWSVRGLAPYNEQFF
NA TRBJ2-2 TRBV7-2 NA TGTGCCAGCAGCGTTAACACCGGGGAGCTGTTTTTT CASSVNTGELFF
TRBD1 TRBJ1-2 TRBV6-2/TRBV6-3 NA TGTGCCAGCAGCTATACACAGGGGGCGTTTGGCTACACCTTC CASSYTQGAFGYTF
NA TRBJ2-3 TRBV4-3 once TGCGCCAGCAGCCAAGATAAGGCTAGCGCAGATACGCAGTATTTT CASSQDKASADTQYF
NA TRBJ1-2 TRBV12-3/TRBV12-4 NA TGTGCCAGCAGTTTAGAGGCAGGGAGAGGCTACACCTTC CASSLEAGRGYTF
TRBD1 TRBJ2-3 TRBV18 NA TGTGCCAGCTCACGGACAGGGAGCGGGCCTGAAAATACGCAGTATTTT CASSRTGSGPENTQYF
TRBD1 TRBJ2-1 TRBV9 NA TGTGCCAGCAGCGTAGGAGACAGGGGGATTTACAATGAGCAGTTCTTC CASSVGDRGIYNEQFF
NA TRBJ2-1 TRBV11-3 NA TGTGCCAGCAGCAGGGAAAAGAGGGCCAATGAGCAGTTCTTC CASSREKRANEQFF
NA TRBJ2-1 TRBV18 once TGTGCCAGCTCACCACCGGTGCGGGAACAAGAGCAGTTCTTC CASSPPVREQEQFF
NA TRBJ2-3 TRBV6-5 once TGTGCCAGCAGCTACCTAACTAGCACAGATACGCAGTATTTT CASSYLTSTDTQYF
NA TRBJ2-1 TRBV5-1 NA TGCGCCAGCAGAGCTAGCGAGGCCTACAATGAGCAGTTCTTC CASRASEAYNEQFF
NA TRBJ1-1 TRBV6-1 once TGTGCCAGCAGTGAAGCCTATTCGGTCACTGAAGCTTTCTTT CASSEAYSVTEAFF
NA TRBJ1-1 TRBV6-5 NA TGTGCCAGCAGCCTTGTTCAGGTGAACACTGAAGCTTTCTTT CASSLVQVNTEAFF
NA TRBJ2-1 TRBV12-3/TRBV12-4 NA TGTGCCAGCAGCCCCCCCTTCGTTGAGCAGTTCTTC CASSPPFVEQFF
NA TRBJ1-1 TRBV18 NA TGTGCCAGCTCACAAGGGTACACTGAAGCTTTCTTT CASSQGYTEAFF
NA TRBJ1-3 TRBV30 NA TGTGCCTGGGCCCTTGGGACGACAGGAAACACCATATATTTT CAWALGTTGNTIYF
NA TRBJ2-2 TRBV7-9 NA TGTGCCAGCAGCCGGGAACCACAGACCGGGGAGCTGTTTTTT CASSREPQTGELFF
TRBD1 TRBJ1-5 TRBV6-5 NA TGTGCCAGCAGCATTGACAGGGGAGGCAATCAGCCCCAGCATTTT CASSIDRGGNQPQHF
TRBD1 TRBJ1-2 TRBV5-1 once TGCGCCAGCAGCGAGGGACAGGGCTATGGCTACACCTTC CASSEGQGYGYTF
NA TRBJ1-2 TRBV12-3/TRBV12-4 NA TGTGCCAGCAGTTCTAACTATGGCTACACCTTC CASSSNYGYTF
TRBD1 TRBJ1-2 TRBV5-6 NA TGTGCCAGCAGCGCGACAGGGCTAGACTATGGCTACACCTTC CASSATGLDYGYTF
TRBD2 TRBJ2-1 TRBV6-5 NA TGTGCCACATCCCTTCGACTAGCGGGTCACAATGAGCAGTTCTTC CATSLRLAGHNEQFF
NA TRBJ1-2 TRBV5-4 few TGTGCCAGCAGCTTTGGGAGAGGGAGTAACTATGGCTACACCTTC CASSFGRGSNYGYTF
NA TRBJ1-2 TRBV24-1 NA TGTGCCACCATGGACAGCAGGGGCAATGGCTACACCTTC CATMDSRGNGYTF
NA TRBJ2-7 TRBV18 NA TGTGCCAGCTCACCACAACTAGACAGCGAGCAGTACTTC CASSPQLDSEQYF
NA TRBJ2-1 TRBV7-7 NA TGTGCCAGCAGCTCGCAGGACGGCTCCTACAATGAGCAGTTCTTC CASSSQDGSYNEQFF
NA TRBJ2-1 TRBV3-1/TRBV3-2 NA TGTGCCAGCAGCCCCCCTGGTTCCATTTACAATGAGCAGTTCTTC CASSPPGSIYNEQFF
NA TRBJ1-1 TRBV2 NA TGTGCCAGCAGTCAAGATAAGACAGAGAACACTGAAGCTTTCTTT CASSQDKTENTEAFF
NA TRBJ1-1 TRBV7-6 NA TGTGCCAGCAGCCCTGGGGGGGCCCCGGGAGGTCGGGAAGCTTTCTTT CASSPGGAPGGREAFF
TRBD2 TRBJ2-2 TRBV27 once TGTGCCAGCAGTCCCACTAGCGGGAACACCGGGGAGCTGTTTTTT CASSPTSGNTGELFF
NA TRBJ2-5 TRBV9 once TGTGCCAGCAGCGGATCTAACGGAGAGACCCAGTACTTC CASSGSNGETQYF
NA TRBJ1-1 TRBV6-1 NA TGTGCCAGCAGTGAACCAATTGAAGCTTTCTTT CASSEPIEAFF
TRBD2 TRBJ2-1 TRBV6-5 NA TGTGCCAGCAGTTACTCAAGGACTAGTGGGGGGAATGAGCAGTTCTTC CASSYSRTSGGNEQFF
NA TRBJ1-4 TRBV15 NA TGTGCCACCAGCATACCAAAGGGGGGGGCTGGTGGTGAAAAACTGTTTTTT CATSIPKGGAGGEKLFF
NA TRBJ2-1 TRBV7-9 NA TGTGCCAGCAGCTTAGCGGGGCCGACACTTGAGCAGTTCTTC CASSLAGPTLEQFF
NA TRBJ2-1 TRBV15 NA TGTGCCACCAGCAGAGATAGGGGCGGTACATACAATGAGCAGTTCTTC CATSRDRGGTYNEQFF
TRBD1 TRBJ1-4 TRBV28 once TGTGCCAGCAGTCGAGGACAGGATAATGAAAAACTGTTTTTT CASSRGQDNEKLFF
NA TRBJ2-5 TRBV9 NA TGTGCCAGCAGCTTAAGGGGCGGGGAGACCCAGTACTTC CASSLRGGETQYF